These 10 T cell receptor beta chains share one sample of origin, sequenced in a study of early T cells in non-severe SARS-CoV-2 infection. TCRdb re-analysed the 5' RACE reads in MiXCR, keeping a single row per CDR3 protein. The repertoire has roughly 80,000 distinct CDR3 sequences, roughly a sixth of them found once; the top ten carry approximately 2.6%. The sequencing sample was made of whole blood. These receptors all come from an adult who was a healthcare worker with PCR-confirmed SARS-CoV-2 infection or an uninfected control (not recorded which).

This clonotype was picked up many times. V and J are TRBV28 and TRBJ2-6; D may match TRBD1 or TRBD2 (6 bases each). V lost 2 bases, J lost 2 bases, and 7 bases lay in between. Germline loops: CDR1 MDHEN, CDR2 SYDVKM. The CDR3 extends over 15 amino acids. CDR3 DNA sequence: TGTGCCAGCAGTTTAAGGGGGGCTGGGGCCAACGTCCTGACTTTC. Residues: CASSLRGAGANVLTF.

This clonotype was recorded at least ten times. V usage is TRBV12-3 or TRBV12-4 and J usage is TRBJ1-5, with 7 nucleotides matching TRBD1. This CDR3 has 15 amino acids. The junction had 9 bases not matched to a gene; V was cut back by 5 bases and J by 5 bases. In nucleotides, the CDR3 is TGTGCCAGCAGTCTTCTGACAGGGTATCATCAGCCCCAGCATTTT. This gives the protein CASSLLTGYHQPQHF.

In DNA, the CDR3 is TGTGCCAGCCGGACCGCGGACAGGGGGAAGGAGCCCCAGCATTTT. This codes for CASRTADRGKEPQHF. The chain combines TRBV2 with TRBJ1-5; 10 positions match TRBD1. The germline gives CDR1 SNHLY, CDR2 FYNNEI. CDR3 length: 15 residues. The junction had 12 bases not matched to a gene; V was cut back by 8 bases and J by 8 bases. Full variable domain (missing parts from reference TRBV2 and TRBJ1-5): EPEVTQTPSHQVTQMGQEVILRCVPISNHLYFYWYRQILGQKVEFLVSFYNNEISEKSEIFDDQFSVERPDGSNFTLKIRSTKLEDSAMYFCASRTADRGKEPQHFGDGTRLSIL.

This clonotype appeared a few times. This sequence joins TRBV29-1 and TRBJ2-7; TRBD2 matches at 7 bases. The CDR3 covers 14 residues. Trimming removed 4 bases from V and 0 bases from J; junction bases left unmatched: 6. The germline V gene encodes CDR1 SQVTM and CDR2 ANQGSEA. The DNA of the CDR3 is TGCAGCGTTGGGGGGGGAGTGAGCTCCTACGAGCAGTACTTC. Encoded protein: CSVGGGVSSYEQYF.

This clonotype was seen a few times. The CDR3 protein is CASSLARSGANVLTF. CDR3 in DNA: TGTGCCAGCAGCCTTGCGCGGTCCGGGGCCAACGTCCTGACTTTC. V gene TRBV7-6 combines with J gene TRBJ2-6; no reliable D call. V lost 5 bases, J lost 4 bases, and 12 bases lay in between. Germline CDR1 SGHVS, CDR2 FNYEAQ. The CDR3 extends over 15 amino acids.

This clonotype has more than one count but fewer than ten. The V gene is TRBV7-3, the J gene TRBJ2-3, with D perhaps assigned TRBD1 or TRBD2 (5 bases each). Per germline, CDR1 SGHTA and CDR2 FQGTGA. The V and J ends lost 4 bases and 2 bases respectively, with 13 bases between them. There are 15 residues in the CDR3. The CDR3 loop reads CASSSRDGYTDTQYF. The CDR3, as DNA: TGTGCCAGCAGCTCTAGGGACGGTTACACAGATACGCAGTATTTT.

This clonotype was counted a few times. J is TRBJ1-1 and V is TRBV7-2; TRBD1 agrees at 8 bases. Germline CDR1 is SGHTA and CDR2 is FQGNSA. The CDR3 runs 16 residues. Losses at the gene ends were 5 bases for V and 3 bases for J; bases not matched to a gene: 11. The CDR3 is CASSSLGQGSHTEAFF. The CDR3 nucleotides are TGTGCCAGCAGCAGTCTCGGACAGGGCTCCCACACTGAAGCTTTCTTT.

This clonotype was seen only a few times. The rearrangement links TRBV7-3 to TRBJ2-2, with D uncertain. Germline V lookup: CDR1 SGHTA, CDR2 FQGTGA. V lost 5 bases and J 3 bases, leaving 16 bases between the germline ends. The CDR3 length is 16 residues. The CDR3 loop reads CASSPSLRTYTGELFF. CDR3 nucleotides: TGTGCCAGCAGCCCCAGTTTGAGGACGTACACCGGGGAGCTGTTTTTT.

The genes are TRBV30 and TRBJ1-1, with TRBD1 identical over 8 bases. V gave up 5 bases and J gave up 0 bases; unmatched junction bases: 2. This CDR3 region has 13 residues. Germline CDR1 GTSNPN, CDR2 SVGIG (reference sequence). CDR3 DNA sequence: TGTGCCTGGGTGGACAGGGTGAACACTGAAGCTTTCTTT. Residues: CAWVDRVNTEAFF.

This clonotype was observed many times. The genes are TRBV6-6 and TRBJ1-1; D not resolved. V was cut by 4 bases and J by 3 bases, with 9 bases left in between. This CDR3 spans 13 amino acids. Germline CDR1 reads MNHNY; CDR2 reads SVGAGI (reference sequence). In DNA, the CDR3 is TGTGCCAGCAGTTTTGACGGTTACACTGAAGCTTTCTTT. It codes for CASSFDGYTEAFF.